Sequencing of this T cell receptor beta chain was carried out in a study of T cells in Graves' hyperthyroidism and ophthalmopathy. Whole-study results and caveats: The model made its ophthalmopathy prediction, and onset followed a median approximately 6 months later.

Germline V gene lookup returns CDR1 MNHEY and CDR2 SMNVEV (reference sequence). Trimming shortened V by 2 bases and J by 5 bases, and 15 bases separated the two germline ends. The CDR3 loop spans 15 amino acids. Researchers amplified the TCR beta CDR3 regions from RNA transcripts. Carried out on the TCR CDR3, a first-round RT-PCR used the HTBI primer set. TCRdb reanalysed the multiplex PCR reads using MiXCR and keeps one entry per CDR3 protein. The top ten hold over 7.5% of the sample, which has roughly 750,000 distinct CDR3 sequences, roughly 15% seen once. This clonotype was picked up a small number of times. The antigen is not known. Participants, patients aged 18 to 65, had newly diagnosed hyperthyroidism with a duration under 2 months.

The V and J genes are TRBV27 and TRBJ1-2; D is perhaps TRBD1 (6 bases). The sequence came from a man aged 18 to 29 with Graves' hyperthyroidism. The sample consisted of blood. CDR3 coding DNA: TGTGCCAGCAGTTTAAATGTGGGGGCCCCTTATGGCTACACCTTC. It is translated as CASSLNVGAPYGYTF.